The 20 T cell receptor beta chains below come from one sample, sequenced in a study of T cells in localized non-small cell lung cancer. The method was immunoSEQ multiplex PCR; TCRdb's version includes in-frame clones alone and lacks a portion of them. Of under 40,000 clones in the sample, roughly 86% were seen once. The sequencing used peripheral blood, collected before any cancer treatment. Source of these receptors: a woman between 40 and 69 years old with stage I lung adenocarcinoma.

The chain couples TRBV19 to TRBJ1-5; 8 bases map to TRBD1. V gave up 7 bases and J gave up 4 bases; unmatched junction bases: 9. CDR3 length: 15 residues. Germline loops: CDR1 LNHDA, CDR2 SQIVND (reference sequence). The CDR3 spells CASTADRAGNQPQHF. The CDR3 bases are TGTGCCAGTACCGCGGACAGGGCGGGGAATCAGCCCCAGCATTTT.

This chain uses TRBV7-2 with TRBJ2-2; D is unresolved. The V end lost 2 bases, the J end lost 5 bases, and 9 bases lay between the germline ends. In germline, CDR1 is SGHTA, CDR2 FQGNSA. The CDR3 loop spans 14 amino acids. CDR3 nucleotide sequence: TGTGCCAGCAGCTTAATGTGGGGAACCGGGGAGCTGTTTTTT. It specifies CASSLMWGTGELFF.

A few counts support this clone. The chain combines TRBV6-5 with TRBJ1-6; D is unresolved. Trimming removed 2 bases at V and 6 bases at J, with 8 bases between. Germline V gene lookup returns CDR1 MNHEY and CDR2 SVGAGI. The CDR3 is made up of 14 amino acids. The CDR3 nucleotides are TGTGCCAGCAGTTACAAGGGTATTAATTCACCCCTCCACTTT. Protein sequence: CASSYKGINSPLHF.

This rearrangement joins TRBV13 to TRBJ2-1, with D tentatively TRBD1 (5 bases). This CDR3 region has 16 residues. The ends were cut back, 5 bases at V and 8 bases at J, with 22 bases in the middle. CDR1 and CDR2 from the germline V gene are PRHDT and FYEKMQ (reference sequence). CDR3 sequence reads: CASSRYKTDIGHEQFF. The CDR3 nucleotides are TGTGCCAGCAGCCGTTATAAGACAGATATTGGGCATGAGCAGTTCTTC.

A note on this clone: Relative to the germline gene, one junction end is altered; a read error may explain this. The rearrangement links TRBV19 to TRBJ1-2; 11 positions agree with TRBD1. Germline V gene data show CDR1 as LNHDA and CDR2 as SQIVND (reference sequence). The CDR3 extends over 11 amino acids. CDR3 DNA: TGTGCCAGTAGCAGCCGGGACAGGGGGGACTTC. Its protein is CASSSRDRGDF.

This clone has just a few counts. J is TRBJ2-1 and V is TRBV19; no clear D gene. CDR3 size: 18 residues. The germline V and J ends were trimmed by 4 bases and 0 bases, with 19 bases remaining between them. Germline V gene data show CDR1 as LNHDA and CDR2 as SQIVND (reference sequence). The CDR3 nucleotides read TGTGCCAGTAGTAGGGCCCAAGGACGCTTGAGCTCCTACAATGAGCAGTTCTTC. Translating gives CASSRAQGRLSSYNEQFF. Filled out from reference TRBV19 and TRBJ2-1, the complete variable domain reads DGGITQSPKYLFRKEGQNVTLSCEQNLNHDAMYWYRQDPGQGLRLIYYSQIVNDFQKGDIAEGYSVSREKKESFPLTVTSAQKNPTAFYLCASSRAQGRLSSYNEQFFGPGTRLTVL.

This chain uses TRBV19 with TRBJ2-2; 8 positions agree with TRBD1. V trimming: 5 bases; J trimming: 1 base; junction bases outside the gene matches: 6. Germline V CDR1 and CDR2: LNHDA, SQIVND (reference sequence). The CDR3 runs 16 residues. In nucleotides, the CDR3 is TGTGCCAGTAGTCCCCACGGGACAGGGAACACCGGGGAGCTGTTTTTT. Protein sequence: CASSPHGTGNTGELFF. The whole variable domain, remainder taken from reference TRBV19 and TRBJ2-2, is DGGITQSPKYLFRKEGQNVTLSCEQNLNHDAMYWYRQDPGQGLRLIYYSQIVNDFQKGDIAEGYSVSREKKESFPLTVTSAQKNPTAFYLCASSPHGTGNTGELFFGEGSRLTVL.

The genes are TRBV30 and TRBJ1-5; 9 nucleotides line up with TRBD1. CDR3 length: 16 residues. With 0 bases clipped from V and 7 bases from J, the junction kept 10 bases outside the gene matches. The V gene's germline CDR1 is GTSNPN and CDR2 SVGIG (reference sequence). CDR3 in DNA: TGTGCCTGGAGTGTAACAGGGGGCCAGAGAGGGCAGCCCCAGCATTTT. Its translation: CAWSVTGGQRGQPQHF.

Here the CDR3 DNA reads TGTGCTAGTGGTTTGAGCGGCTCTGGAAACACCATATATTTT. Translation: CASGLSGSGNTIYF. The chain carries TRBV12-5 and TRBJ1-3; D remains unclear. With 2 bases removed from V and 0 bases from J, the gap between germline ends came to 5 bases. This CDR3 is built from 14 residues. The germline gives CDR1 LGHNT, CDR2 FRNRAP.

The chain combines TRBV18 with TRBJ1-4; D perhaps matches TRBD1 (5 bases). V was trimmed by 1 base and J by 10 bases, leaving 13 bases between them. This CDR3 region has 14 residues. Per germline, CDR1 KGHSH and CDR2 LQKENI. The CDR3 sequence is CASSPRQGDGKLFF. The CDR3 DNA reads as TGTGCCAGCTCACCACGGCAGGGTGATGGAAAACTGTTTTTT.

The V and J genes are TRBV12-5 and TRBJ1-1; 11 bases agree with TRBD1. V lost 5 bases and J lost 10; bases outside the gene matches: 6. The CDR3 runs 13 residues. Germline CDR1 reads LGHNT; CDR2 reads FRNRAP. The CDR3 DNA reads TGTGCTAGTGGTACGGACAGGGGGCTTGCAGCTTTCTTT. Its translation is CASGTDRGLAAFF.

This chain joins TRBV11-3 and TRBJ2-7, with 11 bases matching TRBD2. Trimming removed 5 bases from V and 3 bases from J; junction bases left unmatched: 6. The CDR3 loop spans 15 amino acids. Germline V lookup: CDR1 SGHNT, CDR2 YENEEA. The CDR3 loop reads CASSTRLAGRYEQYF. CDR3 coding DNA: TGTGCCAGCAGCACGAGACTAGCGGGGCGCTACGAGCAGTACTTC.

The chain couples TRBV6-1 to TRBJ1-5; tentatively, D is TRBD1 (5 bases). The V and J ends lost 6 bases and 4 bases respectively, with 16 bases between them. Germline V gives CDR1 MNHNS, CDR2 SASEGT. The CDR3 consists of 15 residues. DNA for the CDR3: TGTGCCAGCAGGACCCGGGACCTCCTGAATCAGCCCCAGCATTTT. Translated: CASRTRDLLNQPQHF.

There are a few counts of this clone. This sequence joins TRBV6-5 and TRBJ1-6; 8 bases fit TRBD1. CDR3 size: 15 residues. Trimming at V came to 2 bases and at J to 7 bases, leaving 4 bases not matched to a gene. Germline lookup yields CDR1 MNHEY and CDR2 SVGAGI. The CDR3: CASSYVGQGNSPLHF. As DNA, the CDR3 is TGTGCCAGCAGTTACGTAGGACAGGGCAATTCACCCCTCCACTTT.

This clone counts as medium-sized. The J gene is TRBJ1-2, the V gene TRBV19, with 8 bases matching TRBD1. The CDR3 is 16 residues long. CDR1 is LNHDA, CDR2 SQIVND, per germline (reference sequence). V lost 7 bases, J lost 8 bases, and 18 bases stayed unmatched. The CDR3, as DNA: TGTGCCAGTACTTGGCGCGGGACAGGTCGGCGGAAGGGCTACACCTTC. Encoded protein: CASTWRGTGRRKGYTF. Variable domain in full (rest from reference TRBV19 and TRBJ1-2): DGGITQSPKYLFRKEGQNVTLSCEQNLNHDAMYWYRQDPGQGLRLIYYSQIVNDFQKGDIAEGYSVSREKKESFPLTVTSAQKNPTAFYLCASTWRGTGRRKGYTFGSGTRLTVV.

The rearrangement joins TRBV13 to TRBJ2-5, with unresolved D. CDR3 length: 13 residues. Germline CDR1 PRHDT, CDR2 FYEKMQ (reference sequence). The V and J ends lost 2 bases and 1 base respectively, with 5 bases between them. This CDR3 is CASSLKIQETQYF. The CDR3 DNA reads TGTGCCAGCAGCTTAAAGATCCAAGAGACCCAGTACTTC. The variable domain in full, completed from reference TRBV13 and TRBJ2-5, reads AAGVIQSPRHLIKEKRETATLKCYPIPRHDTVYWYQQGPGQDPQFLISFYEKMQSDKGSIPDRFSAQQFSDYHSELNMSSLELGDSALYFCASSLKIQETQYFGPGTRLLVL.

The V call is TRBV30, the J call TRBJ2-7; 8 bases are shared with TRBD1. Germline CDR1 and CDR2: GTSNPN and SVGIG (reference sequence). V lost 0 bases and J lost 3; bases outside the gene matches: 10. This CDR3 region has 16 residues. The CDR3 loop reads CAWSVHRTGRGYEQYF. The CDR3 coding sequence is TGTGCCTGGAGTGTACACCGGACAGGGCGCGGCTACGAGCAGTACTTC.

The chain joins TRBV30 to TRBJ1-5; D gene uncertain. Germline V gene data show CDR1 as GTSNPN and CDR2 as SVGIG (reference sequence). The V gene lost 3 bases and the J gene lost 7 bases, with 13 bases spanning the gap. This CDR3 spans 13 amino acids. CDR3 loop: CAWSTRVRQPQHF. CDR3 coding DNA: TGTGCCTGGAGCACACGGGTCAGGCAGCCCCAGCATTTT.

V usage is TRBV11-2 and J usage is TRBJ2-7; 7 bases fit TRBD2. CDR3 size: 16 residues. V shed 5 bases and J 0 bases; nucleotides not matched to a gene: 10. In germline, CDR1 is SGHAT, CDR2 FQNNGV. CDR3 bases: TGTGCCAGCAGCCCGGATAGCGGGTTAAGCTCCTACGAGCAGTACTTC. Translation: CASSPDSGLSSYEQYF. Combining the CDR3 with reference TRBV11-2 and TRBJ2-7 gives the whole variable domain EAGVAQSPRYKIIEKRQSVAFWCNPISGHATLYWYQQILGQGPKLLIQFQNNGVVDDSQLPKDRFSAERLKGVDSTLKIQPAKLEDSAVYLCASSPDSGLSSYEQYFGPGTRLTVT.

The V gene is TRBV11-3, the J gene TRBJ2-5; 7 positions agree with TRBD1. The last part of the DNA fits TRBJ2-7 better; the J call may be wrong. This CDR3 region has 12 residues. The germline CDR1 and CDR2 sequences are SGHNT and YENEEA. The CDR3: CASRGQNYEQYF. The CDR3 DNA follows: TGTGCCAGCAGGGGACAGAACTACGAGCAGTACTTC.